This is a list of T cell receptor beta chains from one sample in a study of memory CD8 T cells in hepatitis C reinfection. The protocol was immunoSEQ multiplex PCR, while the TCRdb copy is restricted to in-frame clones and leaves out a portion. Seen here are 4,500 or so clones, roughly 89% observed once, and the top ten hold under 30%. The sequencing sample was made of naive CD8+ T cells sorted from blood. All receptors come from a man between 50 and 59 years old with hepatitis C virus infection. The CDR3 runs from the conserved cysteine through the conserved F or W. The order of the fields is CDR3 protein, J gene, CDR3 length, clone size, V gene. Size tells how often a clone was seen (once, few, many) or the class of an expanded clone, and some rows leave it out.

CDR3aa: CASSQDRIQETQYF
j_gene: TRBJ2-5
len: 14
abundance: NA
v_gene: TRBV14

CDR3aa: CASSDRDINTEAFF
j_gene: TRBJ1-1
len: 14
abundance: once
v_gene: TRBV2

CDR3aa: CATSRDRTVGTEAFF
j_gene: TRBJ1-1
len: 15
abundance: NA
v_gene: TRBV15

CDR3aa: CASSVGGGSNNEQFF
j_gene: TRBJ2-1
len: 15
abundance: once
v_gene: TRBV9

CDR3aa: CASSSGQDFNYGYTF
j_gene: TRBJ1-2
len: 15
abundance: NA
v_gene: TRBV28

CDR3aa: CAWFGGPIYNEQFF
j_gene: TRBJ2-1
len: 14
abundance: NA
v_gene: TRBV30

CDR3aa: CASSYSTAEQETQYF
j_gene: TRBJ2-5
len: 15
abundance: few
v_gene: TRBV6-5

CDR3aa: CASSNPGLLAREQYF
j_gene: TRBJ2-7
len: 15
abundance: medium-sized
v_gene: TRBV21-1

CDR3aa: CASSSGLGLASHEQCF
j_gene: TRBJ2-7
len: 16
abundance: NA
v_gene: TRBV4-1

CDR3aa: CASAAGQQSSYEQYF
j_gene: TRBJ2-7
len: 15
abundance: few
v_gene: TRBV5-4

CDR3aa: CASSEEELVDTQYF
j_gene: TRBJ2-3
len: 14
abundance: NA
v_gene: TRBV6-1

CDR3aa: CASSQDRQGNTEAFF
j_gene: TRBJ1-1
len: 15
abundance: NA
v_gene: TRBV4-3

CDR3aa: CATSRHRDRVINEQFF
j_gene: TRBJ2-1
len: 16
abundance: NA
v_gene: TRBV15

CDR3aa: CASSFTGISYEQYF
j_gene: TRBJ2-7
len: 14
abundance: NA
v_gene: TRBV5-1

CDR3aa: CASSLAAVGSYNEQFF
j_gene: TRBJ2-1
len: 16
abundance: NA
v_gene: TRBV7-8

CDR3aa: CSVAGGLDTIYF
j_gene: TRBJ1-3
len: 12
abundance: NA
v_gene: TRBV29-1

CDR3aa: CATDVGLAGKETQYF
j_gene: TRBJ2-5
len: 15
abundance: NA
v_gene: TRBV2

CDR3aa: CASSLPPNLVTQYF
j_gene: TRBJ2-3
len: 14
abundance: NA
v_gene: TRBV7-2

CDR3aa: CAWTIQPGQGGYGYTF
j_gene: TRBJ1-2
len: 16
abundance: NA
v_gene: TRBV30

CDR3aa: CASSTGLAGTDTQYF
j_gene: TRBJ2-3
len: 15
abundance: NA
v_gene: TRBV5-4

CDR3aa: CASSPRWRENYGYTF
j_gene: TRBJ1-2
len: 15
abundance: NA
v_gene: TRBV4-2

CDR3aa: CASSLWLAGVTDTQYF
j_gene: TRBJ2-3
len: 16
abundance: NA
v_gene: TRBV5-6

CDR3aa: CASSLLAGVNEQFF
j_gene: TRBJ2-1
len: 14
abundance: NA
v_gene: TRBV28

CDR3aa: CASSPRGAVALEQYF
j_gene: TRBJ2-7
len: 15
abundance: once
v_gene: TRBV11-1

CDR3aa: CASRSEESAYEQYF
j_gene: TRBJ2-7
len: 14
abundance: NA
v_gene: TRBV25-1

CDR3aa: CASSGRDLSSYEQYF
j_gene: TRBJ2-7
len: 15
abundance: NA
v_gene: TRBV6-1

CDR3aa: CASSLTLAGGPFSENEQFF
j_gene: TRBJ2-1
len: 19
abundance: few
v_gene: TRBV7-3

CDR3aa: CASSFYFGEYTDTQYF
j_gene: TRBJ2-3
len: 16
abundance: NA
v_gene: TRBV7-2

CDR3aa: CASSGEGDTQYF
j_gene: TRBJ2-3
len: 12
abundance: NA
v_gene: TRBV9

CDR3aa: CASSTGSSGANVLTF
j_gene: TRBJ2-6
len: 15
abundance: NA
v_gene: TRBV19

CDR3aa: CASSFRTGDRGQPQHF
j_gene: TRBJ1-5
len: 16
abundance: NA
v_gene: TRBV28

CDR3aa: CASGLGGLAGVTGELFF
j_gene: TRBJ2-2
len: 17
abundance: NA
v_gene: TRBV12-5

CDR3aa: CASSLPETSGRNGETQYF
j_gene: TRBJ2-5
len: 18
abundance: once
v_gene: TRBV28

CDR3aa: CASSPAGRGREAFF
j_gene: TRBJ1-1
len: 14
abundance: NA
v_gene: TRBV27

CDR3aa: CASSSDQQGDGNTIYF
j_gene: TRBJ1-3
len: 16
abundance: NA
v_gene: TRBV11-2

CDR3aa: CASTKRQGMNTEAFF
j_gene: TRBJ1-1
len: 15
abundance: NA
v_gene: TRBV11-2

CDR3aa: CATSREDSFEQYF
j_gene: TRBJ2-7
len: 13
abundance: NA
v_gene: TRBV15

CDR3aa: CSVVLGAVPDIQYF
j_gene: TRBJ2-4
len: 14
abundance: NA
v_gene: TRBV29-1

CDR3aa: CASSMGAGPGYEQYF
j_gene: TRBJ2-7
len: 15
abundance: NA
v_gene: TRBV19

CDR3aa: CASSAYYNEQFF
j_gene: TRBJ2-1
len: 12
abundance: NA
v_gene: TRBV10-2

CDR3aa: CASSSTMAEAFF
j_gene: TRBJ1-1
len: 12
abundance: NA
v_gene: TRBV11-2

CDR3aa: CAISEPTSGETQYF
j_gene: TRBJ2-5
len: 14
abundance: NA
v_gene: TRBV10-3

CDR3aa: CASSLDGSGPTDTQYF
j_gene: TRBJ2-3
len: 16
abundance: NA
v_gene: TRBV7-9